Below, 8 T cell receptor beta chains from the same sample are listed, as sequenced in a study of T cell responses to AZD1222 COVID-19 vaccine. Repertoires were generated with immunoSEQ multiplex PCR, while TCRdb's copy carries only in-frame clones and drops some. The data hold 150,000 or so clones, with approximately 83% observed a single time. The source was peripheral blood, collected on day 0 of AZD1222 vaccination. The receptors derive from an adult in good health.

V and J are TRBV29-1 and TRBJ2-1, with a weak D call TRBD2 (6 bases). Trimming shortened V by 1 base and J by 8 bases, and 9 bases separated the two germline ends. Germline-derived CDR1 and CDR2 are SQVTM and ANQGSEA. The CDR3 loop spans 12 amino acids. The DNA of the CDR3 is TGCAGCGTTGAAGGGGGGGAGGATGAGCAGTTCTTC. Amino acid sequence: CSVEGGEDEQFF.

The chain has TRBV30 and TRBJ1-4, with D uncertain. Germline V gene data show CDR1 as GTSNPN and CDR2 as SVGIG (reference sequence). This CDR3 region has 14 residues. The germline V and J ends were trimmed by 7 bases and 8 bases, with 20 bases remaining between them. The CDR3 loop reads CAFRWGPQTEKLFF. The CDR3, as DNA: TGTGCCTTTAGGTGGGGTCCCCAAACCGAAAAACTGTTTTTT.

J is TRBJ2-1 and V is TRBV19, with 7 bases fitting TRBD2. This CDR3 is 14 amino acids long. The V gene end was trimmed by 4 bases and the J gene end by 9 bases; junction bases not matched to a gene: 9. The germline V gene encodes CDR1 LNHDA and CDR2 SQIVND (reference sequence). CDR3 amino acids: CASSTLAVGGEQFF. The DNA of the CDR3 is TGTGCCAGTAGTACCCTAGCGGTGGGGGGTGAGCAGTTCTTC.

V is TRBV18 and J is TRBJ2-7; D is tentatively TRBD1 or TRBD2 (6 bases each). The CDR3 consists of 15 residues. CDR1 is KGHSH and CDR2 is LQKENI in the germline V gene. V was clipped by 0 bases and J by 3 bases, with 12 bases between them. The CDR3 sequence: CASSPPRRGVYEQYF. As DNA, the CDR3 is TGTGCCAGCTCACCACCCCGAAGGGGGGTCTACGAGCAGTACTTC.

The CDR3 DNA reads TGTGCCACCCTCTCCGGCGGGGATACGCAGTATTTT. This codes for CATLSGGDTQYF. V gene TRBV19 combines with J gene TRBJ2-3; a weak D match, TRBD2 (5 bases). Trimming pared 10 bases from V and 6 bases from J, leaving 14 bases between. Germline V lookup: CDR1 LNHDA, CDR2 SQIVND (reference sequence). The CDR3 extends over 12 amino acids.

This chain uses TRBV27 with TRBJ2-5, with no clear D. V lost 3 bases to trimming and J lost 5 bases, with 7 bases between them. The CDR3 is made up of 12 amino acids. From germline, CDR1 is MNHEY and CDR2 SMNVEV (reference sequence). CDR3 in amino acids: CASSFPGETQYF. CDR3 in DNA: TGTGCCAGCAGTTTCCCTGGCGAGACCCAGTACTTC.

The chain links TRBV3-1 (or the pseudogene TRBV3-2) to TRBJ2-2; a possible D gene is TRBD2 (6 bases). Germline values: CDR1 LGHDT, CDR2 YNNKEL (reference sequence). V lost 3 bases, J lost 5 bases, and 10 bases lay in between. The CDR3 loop spans 14 amino acids. The CDR3 reads CASSQEGMTGELFF. The CDR3 DNA is TGTGCCAGCAGCCAGGAGGGGATGACCGGGGAGCTGTTTTTT.

The chain employs TRBV29-1 and TRBJ2-7; D may correspond to TRBD1 or TRBD2 (5 bases each). Trimming took off 4 bases at V and 0 bases at J, with 10 bases between the two ends. This CDR3 has 13 residues. Per the germline V gene, CDR1 is SQVTM and CDR2 is ANQGSEA. CDR3 amino acids: CSVARDHSYEQYF. The CDR3 DNA is TGCAGCGTTGCCCGGGACCACTCCTACGAGCAGTACTTC.